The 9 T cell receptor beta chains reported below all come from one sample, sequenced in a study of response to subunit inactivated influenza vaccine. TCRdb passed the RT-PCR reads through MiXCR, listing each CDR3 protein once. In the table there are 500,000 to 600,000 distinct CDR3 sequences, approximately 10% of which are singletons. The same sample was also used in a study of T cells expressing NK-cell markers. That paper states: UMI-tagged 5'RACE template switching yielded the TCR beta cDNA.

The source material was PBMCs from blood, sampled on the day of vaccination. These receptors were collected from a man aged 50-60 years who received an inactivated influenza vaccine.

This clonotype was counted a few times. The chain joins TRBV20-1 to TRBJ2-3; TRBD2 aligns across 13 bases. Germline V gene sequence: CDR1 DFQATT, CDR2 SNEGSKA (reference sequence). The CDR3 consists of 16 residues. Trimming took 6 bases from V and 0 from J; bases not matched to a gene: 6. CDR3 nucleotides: TGCAGTGCAGGGGGACTAGCGGGAACTAGCACAGATACGCAGTATTTT. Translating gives CSAGGLAGTSTDTQYF.

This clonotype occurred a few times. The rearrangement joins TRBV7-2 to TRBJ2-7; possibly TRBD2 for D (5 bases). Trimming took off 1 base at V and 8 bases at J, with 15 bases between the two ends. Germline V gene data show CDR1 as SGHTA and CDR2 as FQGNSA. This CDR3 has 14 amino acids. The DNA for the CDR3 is TGTGCCAGCAGCTTAGTCGGACTCCAACCCCAGCAGTACTTC. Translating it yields CASSLVGLQPQQYF. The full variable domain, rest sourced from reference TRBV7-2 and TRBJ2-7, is GAGVSQSPSNKVTEKGKDVELRCDPISGHTALYWYRQSLGQGLEFLIYFQGNSAPDKSGLPSDRFSAERTGGSVSTLTIQRTQQEDSAVYLCASSLVGLQPQQYFGPGTRLTVT.

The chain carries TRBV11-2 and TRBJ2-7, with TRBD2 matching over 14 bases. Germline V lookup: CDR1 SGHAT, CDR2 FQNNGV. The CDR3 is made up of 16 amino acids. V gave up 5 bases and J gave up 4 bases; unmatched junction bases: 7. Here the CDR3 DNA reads TGTGCCAGCAGCCTATCCGGACTAGCGGGAGGATACGAGCAGTACTTC. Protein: CASSLSGLAGGYEQYF.

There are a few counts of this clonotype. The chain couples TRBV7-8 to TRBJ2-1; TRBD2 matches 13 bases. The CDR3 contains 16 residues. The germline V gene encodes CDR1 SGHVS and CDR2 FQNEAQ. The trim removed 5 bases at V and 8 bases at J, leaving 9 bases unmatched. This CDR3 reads CASSKGLAGNHDEQFF. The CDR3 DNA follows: TGTGCCAGCAGCAAGGGACTAGCGGGAAACCACGATGAGCAGTTCTTC.

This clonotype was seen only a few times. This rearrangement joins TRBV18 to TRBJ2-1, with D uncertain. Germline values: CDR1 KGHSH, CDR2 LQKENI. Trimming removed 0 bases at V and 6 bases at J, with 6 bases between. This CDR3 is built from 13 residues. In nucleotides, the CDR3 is TGTGCCAGCTCACCACCGGAGATCAATGAGCAGTTCTTC. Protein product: CASSPPEINEQFF.

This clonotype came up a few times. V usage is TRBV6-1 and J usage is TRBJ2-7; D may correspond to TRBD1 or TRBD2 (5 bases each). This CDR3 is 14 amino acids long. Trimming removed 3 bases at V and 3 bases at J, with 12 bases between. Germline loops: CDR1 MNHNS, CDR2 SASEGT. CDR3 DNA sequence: TGTGCCAGCAGTGAGGATCGGGACCTCTACGAGCAGTACTTC. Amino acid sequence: CASSEDRDLYEQYF.

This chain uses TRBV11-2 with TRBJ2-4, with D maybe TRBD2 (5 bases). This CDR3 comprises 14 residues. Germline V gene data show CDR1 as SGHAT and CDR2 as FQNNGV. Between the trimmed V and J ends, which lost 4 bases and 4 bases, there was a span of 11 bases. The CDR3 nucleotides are TGTGCCAGCAGCTACAGTTCGGGAAAAAACATTCAGTACTTC. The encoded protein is CASSYSSGKNIQYF. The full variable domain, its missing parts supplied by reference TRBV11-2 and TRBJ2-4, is EAGVAQSPRYKIIEKRQSVAFWCNPISGHATLYWYQQILGQGPKLLIQFQNNGVVDDSQLPKDRFSAERLKGVDSTLKIQPAKLEDSAVYLCASSYSSGKNIQYFGAGTRLSVL.

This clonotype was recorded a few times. The CDR3 sequence: CASSSRRDSFTIEQFF. CDR3 bases: TGTGCCAGCAGTTCGCGCAGGGACAGTTTTACAATAGAGCAGTTCTTC. The chain links TRBV6-5 to TRBJ2-1; 7 nucleotides agree with TRBD1. The germline V gene encodes CDR1 MNHEY and CDR2 SVGAGI. The CDR3 sequence is 16 residues long. V was pared by 4 bases and J by 10 bases, with 16 bases of the junction left unmatched.

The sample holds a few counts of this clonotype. The chain's CDR3 is CASSPQLDRGYSPLHF. As DNA, the CDR3 is TGTGCCAGCAGCCCTCAACTGGACAGGGGATATTCACCCCTCCACTTT. This chain joins TRBV7-2 and TRBJ1-6; 9 positions match TRBD1. The CDR3 has 16 residues. After removal of 5 bases from V and 8 bases from J, the junction contained 10 bases not matched to a gene. CDR1 and CDR2 from the germline V gene are SGHTA and FQGNSA.